A selection of T cell receptor beta chains follows, all from one sample in a study of vaccination effects on CD4 cells after COVID-19. The method was immunoSEQ multiplex PCR; TCRdb's version includes in-frame clones alone and lacks a portion of them. The top ten hold about 1.7% of the sample, which has about 79,000 clones, approximately 74% seen once. Their recognized antigens are unknown. This specimen consisted of CD4+ T cells from PBMCs cultured with HCoV-229E spike peptides, obtained before COVID-19 vaccination. These receptors all stem from a human donor who received a COVID-19 vaccine. The CDR3 runs from the conserved cysteine through the conserved F or W. A D gene is named only where the DNA matches it firmly. Some rows have no size entry. The others give once, few or many, or a class for an expanded clone.

J gene: TRBJ1-4
D gene: TRBD1
clone size: .
V gene: TRBV4-3
CDR3 length: 21
CDR3 protein: CASSQKLGTGAEFRSSEKLFF
CDR3 DNA: TGCGCCAGCAGCCAAAAACTCGGGACAGGGGCAGAATTTCGTAGCAGTGAAAAACTGTTTTTT

J gene: TRBJ1-3
D gene: .
clone size: .
V gene: TRBV28
CDR3 length: 14
CDR3 protein: CACGRASSGNTIYF
CDR3 DNA: TGTGCGTGCGGGAGGGCGAGCTCTGGAAACACCATATATTTT

J gene: TRBJ1-1
D gene: .
clone size: .
V gene: TRBV10-1
CDR3 length: 13
CDR3 protein: CASSAGDATEAFF
CDR3 DNA: TGCGCCAGCAGCGCAGGGGATGCGACTGAAGCTTTCTTT

J gene: TRBJ1-6
D gene: TRBD1
clone size: .
V gene: TRBV14
CDR3 length: 15
CDR3 protein: CASSGQGADNSPLHF
CDR3 DNA: TGTGCCAGCAGCGGACAGGGGGCTGATAATTCACCCCTCCACTTT

J gene: TRBJ2-5
D gene: .
clone size: .
V gene: TRBV12-3/TRBV12-4
CDR3 length: 12
CDR3 protein: CASTLLGETQYF
CDR3 DNA: TGTGCCAGCACCCTACTGGGGGAGACCCAGTACTTC

J gene: TRBJ2-3
D gene: .
clone size: few
V gene: TRBV7-9
CDR3 length: 15
CDR3 protein: CASSSVQGNTDTQYF
CDR3 DNA: TGTGCCAGCAGCTCCGTACAGGGAAACACAGATACGCAGTATTTT

J gene: TRBJ1-2
D gene: TRBD1
clone size: many
V gene: TRBV10-3
CDR3 length: 15
CDR3 protein: CAISDRTGWAGEPTF
CDR3 DNA: TGTGCCATCAGTGATCGGACAGGGTGGGCTGGAGAGCCGACCTTC

J gene: TRBJ2-1
D gene: .
clone size: .
V gene: TRBV7-2
CDR3 length: 16
CDR3 protein: CASSLFTGLSYNEQFF
CDR3 DNA: TGTGCCAGCAGCCTCTTTACAGGGCTCTCCTACAATGAGCAGTTCTTC

J gene: TRBJ1-2
D gene: .
clone size: once
V gene: TRBV5-5
CDR3 length: 14
CDR3 protein: CASSGALWGYGYTF
CDR3 DNA: TGTGCCAGCAGCGGGGCCTTATGGGGTTATGGCTACACCTTC

J gene: TRBJ2-1
D gene: TRBD2
clone size: .
V gene: TRBV5-8
CDR3 length: 16
CDR3 protein: CASSWRLAGGVHEQFF
CDR3 DNA: TGTGCCAGCAGCTGGAGACTAGCGGGGGGGGTTCATGAGCAGTTCTTC

J gene: TRBJ1-1
D gene: .
clone size: .
V gene: TRBV9
CDR3 length: 15
CDR3 protein: CASSVRGGMNTEAFF
CDR3 DNA: TGTGCCAGCAGCGTACGGGGGGGCATGAACACTGAAGCTTTCTTT

J gene: TRBJ1-4
D gene: TRBD1
clone size: .
V gene: TRBV9
CDR3 length: 16
CDR3 protein: CASSVRTGRGNEKLFF
CDR3 DNA: TGTGCCAGCAGCGTAAGGACAGGTCGGGGTAATGAAAAACTGTTTTTT

J gene: TRBJ1-1
D gene: TRBD1
clone size: few
V gene: TRBV12-3/TRBV12-4
CDR3 length: 13
CDR3 protein: CASKDRVVAEAFF
CDR3 DNA: TGTGCCAGCAAAGACAGGGTGGTGGCTGAAGCTTTCTTT

J gene: TRBJ2-1
D gene: TRBD2
clone size: medium-sized
V gene: TRBV5-4
CDR3 length: 17
CDR3 protein: CASSSPAASGGWNEQFF
CDR3 DNA: TGTGCCAGCAGCTCCCCCGCCGCAAGCGGGGGCTGGAATGAGCAGTTCTTC

J gene: TRBJ2-4
D gene: .
clone size: .
V gene: TRBV6-1
CDR3 length: 14
CDR3 protein: CANSERATKNIQYF
CDR3 DNA: TGTGCCAACAGTGAGAGGGCGACCAAAAACATTCAGTACTTC

J gene: TRBJ1-2
D gene: .
clone size: .
V gene: TRBV2
CDR3 length: 12
CDR3 protein: CPGGGKEEGYTF
CDR3 DNA: TGTCCCGGGGGGGGGAAGGAGGAGGGCTACACCTTC

J gene: TRBJ2-3
D gene: TRBD2
clone size: .
V gene: TRBV7-2
CDR3 length: 16
CDR3 protein: CASSPQGLAGADTQYF
CDR3 DNA: TGTGCCAGCAGCCCCCAAGGCCTAGCGGGGGCAGATACGCAGTATTTT

J gene: TRBJ2-3
D gene: .
clone size: .
V gene: TRBV29-1
CDR3 length: 14
CDR3 protein: CSVEIGDSTDTQYF
CDR3 DNA: TGCAGCGTTGAAATCGGTGACTCCACAGATACGCAGTATTTT

J gene: TRBJ1-5
D gene: .
clone size: .
V gene: TRBV21-1
CDR3 length: 17
CDR3 protein: CARREQQALYSNQPQHF
CDR3 DNA: TGTGCCCGCCGTGAGCAACAGGCCCTGTATAGCAATCAGCCCCAGCATTTT

J gene: TRBJ2-3
D gene: .
clone size: .
V gene: TRBV7-2
CDR3 length: 14
CDR3 protein: CASRLQASGDTQYF
CDR3 DNA: TGTGCCAGCAGACTCCAAGCCTCCGGGGATACGCAGTATTTT

J gene: TRBJ1-4
D gene: .
clone size: .
V gene: TRBV7-6
CDR3 length: 14
CDR3 protein: CASSSGQQDEKLFF
CDR3 DNA: TGTGCCAGCAGCTCCGGACAGCAAGATGAAAAACTGTTTTTT

J gene: TRBJ2-5
D gene: .
clone size: .
V gene: TRBV4-3
CDR3 length: 16
CDR3 protein: CASSQDTGTGQETQYF
CDR3 DNA: TGCGCCAGCAGCCAAGATACGGGCACAGGGCAGGAGACCCAGTACTTC

J gene: TRBJ2-5
D gene: .
clone size: once
V gene: TRBV21-1
CDR3 length: 12
CDR3 protein: CASTDQGSFVYF
CDR3 DNA: TGTGCCAGCACGGACCAGGGGAGTTTTGTGTACTTC

J gene: TRBJ1-2
D gene: .
clone size: .
V gene: TRBV27
CDR3 length: 15
CDR3 protein: CASSSNGVSYYGYTF
CDR3 DNA: TGTGCCAGCAGTTCCAACGGGGTTAGCTACTATGGCTACACCTTC

J gene: TRBJ1-1
D gene: .
clone size: .
V gene: TRBV12-3/TRBV12-4
CDR3 length: 13
CDR3 protein: CASRAPGGAQAFF
CDR3 DNA: TGTGCCAGCAGGGCCCCCGGAGGGGCCCAAGCTTTCTTT